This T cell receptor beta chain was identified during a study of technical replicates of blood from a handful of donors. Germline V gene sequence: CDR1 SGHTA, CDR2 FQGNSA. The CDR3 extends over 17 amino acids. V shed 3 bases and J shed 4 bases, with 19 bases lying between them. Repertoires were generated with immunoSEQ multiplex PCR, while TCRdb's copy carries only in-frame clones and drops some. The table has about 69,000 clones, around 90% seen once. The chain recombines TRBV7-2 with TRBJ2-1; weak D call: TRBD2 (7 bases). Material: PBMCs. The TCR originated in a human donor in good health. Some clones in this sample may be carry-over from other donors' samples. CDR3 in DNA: TGTGCCAGCAGCTTGGGCGGGGGCGCTTTTCGGTACAATGAGCAGTTCTTC. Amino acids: CASSLGGGAFRYNEQFF.